What follows describes a single T cell receptor beta chain. This clone was counted many times. No cognate antigen has been identified for it. No base qualities exist here, and no much larger clone lies one base off it. The data derive from a study of metastatic and nonmetastatic thyroid tumors (dated by TCRdb to 2018 to 2021). Turning to the overall study: For patients with malignant and with benign thyroid disease, the researchers compared repertoires between peripheral blood samples and tumor or nodule tissue samples.

Paper-wide results and their limitations: In both blood and tumor samples, TCR beta diversity was reported to be significantly higher in malignant tumors than in benign nodules.

The library was produced with PCR. The instrument given in TCRdb is Illumina HiSeq 4000. High-throughput sequencing was used to profile the TCR beta-chain CDR3 region of each patient. In the paper's pipeline: Drawing on CDR3 differences between clinicopathological groups, the researchers built a classifier meant to tell apart patients with distant-metastatic papillary thyroid cancer. The Shannon index was used to assess repertoire diversity, and the Morisita-Horn index was used to assess tumor-blood repertoire similarity. The public reads were reanalyzed by TCRdb: fastp trimming at Q25, MiXCR alignment, in-frame beta chains only. Here the V and J calls rest on TCRdb's processing, not on the authors' analysis. In this sample the table shows approximately 39,000 clones, more than 20% of which occur a single time. 15% to 17% of the sample is held by the ten biggest clonotypes. V is reduced by 8 bases and J by 0 bases, leaving a spacing of 12 bases between them. Inclusive of the bounding cysteine and phenylalanine, the CDR3 is 14 residues long. Solely the CDR3 DNA is kept, with 42 bases framed from the first base. CDR1 and CDR2 (MGHDK, SYGVNS) derive from the germline V gene.

None of the patients had been given any treatment before thyroid surgery. Using T-cell receptor beta sequencing, the study looked back at clinical samples from patients collected from about 2011 to 2019. Recombination connected TRBV25-1 to TRBJ2-3, with TRBD1 tentatively as D gene (6 bases match). The sample was blood. The sequence came from a female donor with papillary thyroid cancer or a benign thyroid nodule (not recorded which). Some clones in this sample may be carry-over from other donors' samples. The bases are TGTGCCAGCCGCCGGACAGATAGCACAGATACGCAGTATTTT. This encodes CASRRTDSTDTQYF.